A single sample gave rise to the 29 T cell receptor beta chains below, sequenced in a study of cytomegalovirus exposure and HLA in healthy donors. Method: immunoSEQ multiplex PCR; TCRdb's copy keeps in-frame clones and lacks some. The sample yields about 160,000 clones, roughly 91% seen once. The sequenced sample consisted of PBMCs. These receptors all come from a woman under 30 in good health and CMV-seropositive.

The chain combines TRBV29-1 with TRBJ2-7; the D gene is possibly TRBD2 (6 bases). This CDR3 comprises 16 residues. The germline V gene encodes CDR1 SQVTM and CDR2 ANQGSEA. The V end lost 0 bases, the J end lost 5 bases, and 20 bases lay between the germline ends. CDR3 protein: CSVEDFRDLSMNEQYF. The DNA for the CDR3 is TGCAGCGTTGAAGATTTCCGGGACTTATCGATGAACGAGCAGTACTTC.

CDR3 amino acids: CASSYPGQGLETQYF. In DNA form, the CDR3 reads TGTGCCAGCAGTTACCCGGGACAGGGGCTGGAGACCCAGTACTTC. This chain connects TRBV6-6 to TRBJ2-5; 10 nucleotides match TRBD1. V lost 2 bases and J lost 5; bases outside the gene matches: 5. CDR3 length equals 15 residues. The germline V gene encodes CDR1 MNHNY and CDR2 SVGAGI (reference sequence).

This chain's CDR3 is CASSFPTGTGRGTDTQYF. As DNA, the CDR3 is TGCGCCAGCAGCTTTCCAACCGGGACAGGTCGTGGCACAGATACGCAGTATTTT. The V gene is TRBV5-1, the J gene TRBJ2-3, with 8 bases matching TRBD1. Germline CDR1 reads SGHRS; CDR2 reads YFSETQ. Trimming cost V 2 bases and J 1 base; bases outside gene matches: 12. CDR3 length equals 18 residues.

The CDR3 bases are TGTGCCAGCAGACCGGGACAGGGGGCGAACACCGGGGAGCTGTTTTTT. Translated, it gives CASRPGQGANTGELFF. The chain couples TRBV9 to TRBJ2-2; 11 bases agree with TRBD1. The CDR3 is 16 residues long. The ends lost 5 bases at V and 0 bases at J; junction bases unmatched: 3. Germline CDR1 is SGDLS and CDR2 is YYNGEE. The full variable domain, completed using reference TRBV9 and TRBJ2-2, is DSGVTQTPKHLITATGQRVTLRCSPRSGDLSVYWYQQSLDQGLQFLIQYYNGEERAKGNILERFSAQQFPDLHSELNLSSLELGDSALYFCASRPGQGANTGELFFGEGSRLTVL.

The V gene is TRBV27, the J gene TRBJ2-7, with TRBD2 matching 8 bases. CDR3 size: 16 residues. J gave up 0 bases and V 5 bases, and 9 bases lay outside the gene matches. CDR1 MNHEY and CDR2 SMNVEV come from the germline V gene (reference sequence). The CDR3 region has the DNA TGTGCCAGCAGTCCGCTTACTAGCGGATACTCCTACGAGCAGTACTTC. Translated: CASSPLTSGYSYEQYF.

J is TRBJ1-1 and V is TRBV7-9; D call uncertain. CDR1 and CDR2 (germline): SEHNR, FQNEAQ (reference sequence). The V end was cut by 3 bases, the J end by 1 base, with 12 bases between. The CDR3 runs 15 residues. CDR3 sequence (DNA): TGTGCCAGCAGCTTCGGCGGGTCTCCGAACACTGAAGCTTTCTTT. Its translation is CASSFGGSPNTEAFF. Full variable domain (rest looked up from reference TRBV7-9 and TRBJ1-1): DTGVSQNPRHKITKRGQNVTFRCDPISEHNRLYWYRQTLGQGPEFLTYFQNEAQLEKSRLLSDRFSAERPKGSFSTLEIQRTEQGDSAMYLCASSFGGSPNTEAFFGQGTRLTVV.

The chain uses TRBV6-5 and TRBJ1-3, with D possibly being TRBD1 (5 bases). The CDR3 spans 16 residues. Germline V gene data show CDR1 as MNHEY and CDR2 as SVGAGI. V shed 3 bases and J shed 1 base, with 13 bases lying between them. This CDR3 reads CASSYSTGTSGNTIYF. The CDR3 DNA is TGTGCCAGCAGTTATTCAACAGGCACATCTGGAAACACCATATATTTT.

The gene calls are TRBV9 and TRBJ2-3; TRBD2 matches 7 bases. Trimming took 0 bases from V and 4 from J; bases not matched to a gene: 8. Germline CDR1 reads SGDLS; CDR2 reads YYNGEE. The CDR3 has 16 amino acids. CDR3 bases: TGTGCCAGCAGCGTAGAACGGGGAGGGAGGGCAGATACGCAGTATTTT. As protein: CASSVERGGRADTQYF.

The chain is built from TRBV4-3 and TRBJ1-2; D is uncertain. In germline, CDR1 is LGHNA, CDR2 YSLEER. V lost 0 bases to trimming and J lost 4 bases, with 9 bases between them. This CDR3 contains 14 residues. The CDR3: CASSQESQVYGYTF. Here the CDR3 DNA reads TGCGCCAGCAGCCAAGAAAGCCAGGTCTATGGCTACACCTTC.

The CDR3 sequence is CASSLGGRVGETQYF. The CDR3 nucleotides read TGTGCCAGCAGCTTAGGCGGGAGGGTGGGGGAGACCCAGTACTTC. The chain is built from TRBV7-2 and TRBJ2-5, with 9 bases lining up with TRBD2. The germline gives CDR1 SGHTA, CDR2 FQGNSA. Trimming cost V 1 base and J 5 bases; bases outside gene matches: 5. This CDR3 contains 15 residues.

The chain recombines TRBV9 with TRBJ1-2; 7 nucleotides align to TRBD1. Trimming removed 4 bases from V and 4 bases from J; junction bases left unmatched: 10. CDR1 is SGDLS and CDR2 is YYNGEE in the germline V gene. The CDR3 covers 15 residues. CDR3 residues: CASSPPARDSYGYTF. CDR3 coding DNA: TGTGCCAGCAGCCCTCCAGCCCGGGACAGCTATGGCTACACCTTC.

The chain employs TRBV10-3 and TRBJ2-3; D may be TRBD2 (6 bases). The germline V gene has CDR1 ENHRY and CDR2 SYGVKD. The CDR3 has 14 residues. The V and J ends lost 10 bases and 2 bases respectively, with 16 bases between them. The CDR3 nucleotides read TGTGCCACCAGGACCGGCGGGGTCACAGATACGCAGTATTTT. This encodes CATRTGGVTDTQYF.

The chain carries TRBV4-1 and TRBJ2-7, with TRBD2 identical over 7 bases. J gave up 4 bases and V 1 base, and 10 bases lay outside the gene matches. Germline CDR1 is MGHRA and CDR2 is YSYEKL. CDR3 length equals 16 residues. CDR3 amino acids: CASSQVASGGRYEQYF. The DNA for the CDR3 is TGCGCCAGCAGCCAAGTGGCGTCGGGAGGAAGATACGAGCAGTACTTC.

The CDR3 DNA is TGTGCCAGCTCGTACAGGGCCACTGAAGCTTTCTTT. This sequence encodes CASSYRATEAFF. The chain combines TRBV18 with TRBJ1-1, with D tentatively TRBD1 (6 bases). V lost 6 bases, J lost 4 bases, and 9 bases lay in between. The CDR3 sequence is 12 residues long. Germline-derived CDR1 and CDR2 are KGHSH and LQKENI.

The J gene is TRBJ2-3, the V gene TRBV6-6; 8 bases agree with TRBD2. The length of the CDR3 is 15 residues. V dropped 2 bases and J dropped 4; count of bases not matched to a gene: 5. The germline V gene encodes CDR1 MNHNY and CDR2 SVGAGI (reference sequence). In DNA form, the CDR3 reads TGTGCCAGCAGTTACGGAACGGGAGGGCCAGATACGCAGTATTTT. It encodes CASSYGTGGPDTQYF.

This rearrangement joins TRBV6-6 to TRBJ1-3, with 7 nucleotides matching TRBD1. The germline gives CDR1 MNHNY, CDR2 SVGAGI (reference sequence). The CDR3 consists of 13 residues. V lost 5 bases to trimming and J lost 7 bases; unmatched junction nucleotides: 5. The CDR3 region is CASSPATGNTIYF. CDR3 in DNA: TGTGCCAGCAGTCCCGCGACAGGGAACACCATATATTTT.

The chain combines TRBV18 with TRBJ1-1, with D perhaps TRBD1 (5 bases). V lost 5 bases and J 0 bases, leaving 10 bases between the germline ends. This CDR3 contains 14 residues. The germline CDR1 and CDR2 sequences are KGHSH and LQKENI. DNA of the CDR3: TGTGCCAGCTCATCCCTCAGGGTGAACACTGAAGCTTTCTTT. Protein product: CASSSLRVNTEAFF.

J is TRBJ2-7 and V is TRBV18; the match to TRBD1 covers 10 bases. CDR3 length: 15 residues. Germline assignment: CDR1 KGHSH and CDR2 LQKENI. V was pared by 5 bases and J by 5 bases, with 9 bases of the junction left unmatched. CDR3 loop: CASSLTGTGVDEQYF. The CDR3, as DNA: TGTGCCAGCTCATTAACCGGGACAGGGGTGGACGAGCAGTACTTC.

The chain links TRBV7-9 to TRBJ1-2; 7 bases match TRBD1. Germline CDR1 is SEHNR and CDR2 is FQNEAQ (reference sequence). The ends lost 1 base at V and 3 bases at J; junction bases unmatched: 2. The CDR3 consists of 14 residues. Here the CDR3 DNA reads TGTGCCAGCAGCTTAGGTCAGGGGGACTATGGCTACACCTTC. Its translation: CASSLGQGDYGYTF.

This chain connects TRBV2 to TRBJ2-2; the D gene is possibly TRBD2 (6 bases). Deletions cut 10 bases from V and 1 base from J, with 10 bases between. The germline gives CDR1 SNHLY, CDR2 FYNNEI. The CDR3 is 13 amino acids. The CDR3 sequence is CATGTLNTGELFF. Written as DNA, the CDR3 is TGTGCCACAGGGACTCTGAACACCGGGGAGCTGTTTTTT.

V usage is TRBV7-3 and J usage is TRBJ1-1, with D uncertain. Looked up from germline, CDR1 is SGHTA and CDR2 is FQGTGA. The CDR3 consists of 12 residues. The V end was cut by 4 bases, the J end by 2 bases, with 5 bases between. The CDR3 loop reads CASSSRNTEAFF. The CDR3, as DNA: TGTGCCAGCAGCTCCAGAAACACTGAAGCTTTCTTT.

This chain joins TRBV7-9 and TRBJ2-2, with 13 bases fitting TRBD2. The V gene's germline CDR1 is SEHNR and CDR2 FQNEAQ (reference sequence). The V and J ends lost 5 bases and 5 bases, in that order; junction bases with no gene match: 5. The CDR3 is made up of 16 amino acids. CDR3 in DNA: TGTGCCAGCAGCATCGGACTAGCGGGAGATACCGGGGAGCTGTTTTTT. Translation gives CASSIGLAGDTGELFF.

This clone was found once. The chain is built from TRBV5-6 and TRBJ2-1, with TRBD2 identical over 11 bases. J lost 8 bases, V lost 4 bases, and 5 bases had no gene match. The CDR3 has 14 amino acids. Germline CDR1 and CDR2: SGHDT and YYEEEE. The CDR3: CASSEPLAGDEQFF. DNA for the CDR3: TGTGCCAGCAGCGAACCACTAGCGGGAGATGAGCAGTTCTTC.

The chain carries TRBV6-6 and TRBJ2-7, with a weak D call TRBD1 (6 bases). V lost 2 bases and J 4 bases, leaving 12 bases between the germline ends. The CDR3 extends over 14 amino acids. The germline V gene encodes CDR1 MNHNY and CDR2 SVGAGI (reference sequence). The CDR3 protein is CASSYRAGDYEQYF. The CDR3 bases are TGTGCCAGCAGTTACCGGGCAGGGGATTACGAGCAGTACTTC.

The chain couples TRBV7-8 to TRBJ1-1; 10 bases agree with TRBD1. The CDR3 totals 14 residues. Germline values: CDR1 SGHVS, CDR2 FQNEAQ. The V and J ends lost 3 bases and 10 bases, in that order; junction bases with no gene match: 8. CDR3 region: CASSLTTGGWGAFF. CDR3 coding DNA: TGTGCCAGCAGCTTGACGACAGGGGGCTGGGGAGCTTTCTTT.

The chain links TRBV6-5 to TRBJ2-2; D might be TRBD2 (5 bases). This CDR3 is 14 amino acids long. Germline-derived CDR1 and CDR2 are MNHEY and SVGAGI. The germline V and J ends were trimmed by 11 bases and 7 bases, with 20 bases remaining between them. The CDR3: CASQTSLRGGELFF. The CDR3 nucleotides read TGTGCCTCACAAACTAGTCTGAGAGGCGGGGAGCTGTTTTTT.

This rearrangement joins TRBV5-5 to TRBJ1-1; D unresolved. V gave up 1 base and J gave up 1 base, with 5 bases separating them. The CDR3 contains 13 residues. Germline CDR1 is SGHKS and CDR2 is YYEKEE (reference sequence). CDR3 nucleotide sequence: TGTGCCAGCAGCTTGATCAGGAACACTGAAGCTTTCTTT. Amino acid sequence: CASSLIRNTEAFF.

This rearrangement joins TRBV7-2 to TRBJ2-1, with TRBD2 identical over 13 bases. Trimming took 4 bases from V and 6 from J; bases not matched to a gene: 9. Germline V lookup: CDR1 SGHTA, CDR2 FQGNSA. The CDR3 contains 17 residues. The CDR3 coding sequence is TGTGCCAGCAGCTCACGACGGACTAGCGGGAGACCCAATGAGCAGTTCTTC. It specifies CASSSRRTSGRPNEQFF.

Concerning this clone: A read error may produce the germline difference seen at one junction end. This chain joins TRBV7-7 and TRBJ2-2; D gene ambiguous. The germline CDR1 and CDR2 sequences are SSHAT and FNYEAQ (reference sequence). The CDR3 contains 14 residues. CDR3 loop: CASSLVTNTGELFF. In DNA, the CDR3 is TGTGCTAGCAGCTTAGTAACGAACACCGGGGAGCTGTTTTTT.